This section outlines one T cell receptor (beta chain) sequence together with its context. The target antigen is unknown. These data are taken from a study of shared clonotypes between healthy human individuals. The study, taken as a whole, reports: Depth of sequencing was expected to influence donor clonotype sharing.

Repertoires were generated with immunoSEQ multiplex PCR, while TCRdb's copy carries only in-frame clones and drops some. Of hundreds of thousands of clones listed, roughly 96% are singletons. Cells designated naive CD8 were CD45RO-negative and were positively selected for CCR7, with terminally differentiated effector memory CD45RA+ cells excluded. The CDR3 totals 16 residues. Germline lookup yields CDR1 LNHNV and CDR2 YYDKDF (reference sequence). V was clipped by 0 bases and J by 2 bases, with 10 bases between them. This chain joins TRBV15 and TRBJ1-4; the D gene is possibly TRBD1 (6 bases). Sequenced sample: naive CD8+ T cells sorted from blood. The clonotype comes from a woman aged 25 to 39 in good health. Here the CDR3 reads CATSRDMGATNEKLFF. The CDR3 DNA sequence: TGTGCCACCAGCAGAGATATGGGGGCTACTAATGAAAAACTGTTTTTT.